Listed here are 5 T cell receptor beta chains from one sample, sequenced in a study of blood T cell repertoires in COVID-19. Some clones are missing from TCRdb's copy, which holds only in-frame ones; the method was immunoSEQ multiplex PCR. The data hold approximately 170,000 clones, with approximately 85% observed a single time. The source material was peripheral blood. These receptors all come from a man aged 55 to 70 who had recovered from COVID-19.

The V call is TRBV2, the J call TRBJ2-3; 13 nucleotides line up with TRBD2. Germline CDR1 reads SNHLY; CDR2 reads FYNNEI. Losses at the gene ends were 6 bases for V and 0 bases for J; bases not matched to a gene: 9. The CDR3 has 18 residues. The CDR3 loop reads CASRDRLAGGPSTDTQYF. The DNA for the CDR3 is TGTGCCAGCAGAGACCGACTAGCGGGGGGCCCAAGCACAGATACGCAGTATTTT.

The chain is built from TRBV29-1 and TRBJ1-2; D gene uncertain. The CDR3 is made up of 10 amino acids. Trimming stripped 2 bases from V and 10 bases from J, with 8 bases between. The V gene's germline CDR1 is SQVTM and CDR2 ANQGSEA. In nucleotides, the CDR3 is TGCAGCGTTGAATCTACTTACTACACCTTC. Amino acids: CSVESTYYTF.

This clone was counted only a few times. The CDR3 spells CASQRGFSNTGELFF. For the CDR3, the DNA is TGTGCCAGTCAGCGGGGGTTTTCGAACACCGGGGAGCTGTTTTTT. This chain joins TRBV7-2 and TRBJ2-2; 8 nucleotides align to TRBD2. The CDR3 contains 15 residues. Looked up from germline, CDR1 is SGHTA and CDR2 is FQGNSA. With 9 bases clipped from V and 0 bases from J, the junction kept 6 bases outside the gene matches.

This chain links TRBV6-5 with TRBJ1-6; a weak D match, TRBD1 (6 bases). This CDR3 has 12 amino acids. V was clipped by 7 bases and J by 14 bases, with 15 bases between them. Germline CDR1 is MNHEY and CDR2 is SVGAGI. The CDR3 DNA is TGTGCCAGCATGACCGGCCCAGGGGCCCTCCACTTT. This sequence encodes CASMTGPGALHF.

This chain links TRBV10-3 with TRBJ1-6; 9 positions agree with TRBD1. The ends lost 6 bases at V and 8 bases at J; junction bases unmatched: 8. Per the germline V gene, CDR1 is ENHRY and CDR2 is SYGVKD. This CDR3 contains 15 residues. CDR3 nucleotide sequence: TGTGCCATCAGACAAACAGGGGGCGCGGATTCACCCCTCCACTTT. It yields the protein CAIRQTGGADSPLHF.